These T cell receptor beta chains were read from a single sample in a study of cytomegalovirus exposure and HLA in healthy donors. Profiling relied on immunoSEQ multiplex PCR, and the TCRdb table lists in-frame clones only, not all of them. The data contain approximately 70,000 clones, around three quarters of them seen just once; the ten biggest clones take up over 6%. The specimen was PBMCs. The source of these receptors is a middle-aged man in good health and CMV-seronegative. The CDR3 runs from the conserved cysteine through the conserved F or W. Fields, in order: CDR3 DNA, CDR3 protein, V gene, clone size, J gene, D gene. The D gene is left open where the match is weak. Size tells how often a clone was seen (once, few, many) or the class of an expanded clone, and some rows leave it out.

CDR3 DNA: TGTGCCCAGGGACAGCCGAACACCGGGGAGCTGTTTTTT
CDR3 protein: CAQGQPNTGELFF
V gene: TRBV5-4
clone size: -
J gene: TRBJ2-2
D gene: TRBD1

CDR3 DNA: TGTGCCAGCAGTTTATTGGGGATTAGCGGGAGGGGTTTGTACGAGCAGTACTTC
CDR3 protein: CASSLLGISGRGLYEQYF
V gene: TRBV28
clone size: -
J gene: TRBJ2-7
D gene: TRBD2

CDR3 DNA: TGTGCCAGCAGTGATAACAGGGGGCTTGGGGCTTTCTTT
CDR3 protein: CASSDNRGLGAFF
V gene: TRBV25-1
clone size: few
J gene: TRBJ1-1
D gene: TRBD1

CDR3 DNA: TGCAGCGTTGAAGATTCCGGGATGGTTGTGGCCCAGTACTTC
CDR3 protein: CSVEDSGMVVAQYF
V gene: TRBV29-1
clone size: once
J gene: TRBJ2-5
D gene: -

CDR3 DNA: TGTGCCAGCAGCTTAGATGGCAGGATGGACAATGAGCAGTTCTTC
CDR3 protein: CASSLDGRMDNEQFF
V gene: TRBV7-2
clone size: -
J gene: TRBJ2-1
D gene: -

CDR3 DNA: TGTGCCAGCAGCCTGGGACTAGCCAACTACGAGCAGTACTTC
CDR3 protein: CASSLGLANYEQYF
V gene: TRBV6-5
clone size: -
J gene: TRBJ2-7
D gene: TRBD2

CDR3 DNA: TGTGCCAGCAGCTTAAGACAGGGGGTAGAGACCCAGTACTTC
CDR3 protein: CASSLRQGVETQYF
V gene: TRBV7-9
clone size: -
J gene: TRBJ2-5
D gene: TRBD1

CDR3 DNA: TGTGCCAGCTCACCGAACAGGGAAGATACGCAGTATTTT
CDR3 protein: CASSPNREDTQYF
V gene: TRBV18
clone size: -
J gene: TRBJ2-3
D gene: -

CDR3 DNA: TGTGCCAACGATGTAGCGGGAGTGTGCTACGAGCAGTACTTC
CDR3 protein: CANDVAGVCYEQYF
V gene: TRBV27
clone size: few
J gene: TRBJ2-7
D gene: TRBD2

CDR3 DNA: TGTGCCAGCAGCTCACAGGGACGGGACACTGACGAGCAGTACTTC
CDR3 protein: CASSSQGRDTDEQYF
V gene: TRBV11-3
clone size: -
J gene: TRBJ2-7
D gene: -

CDR3 DNA: TGTGCCAGCTCATCTAATACCGGGACTGAGACTGGCTACACCTTC
CDR3 protein: CASSSNTGTETGYTF
V gene: TRBV18
clone size: once
J gene: TRBJ1-2
D gene: -

CDR3 DNA: TGTGCCAGCTCCGAAGGAGCAGTTAGGGAGACCCAGTACTTC
CDR3 protein: CASSEGAVRETQYF
V gene: TRBV6-1
clone size: few
J gene: TRBJ2-5
D gene: -

CDR3 DNA: TGTGCCATCAGTGAAGCTTCGACACTCGAAGCTTTCTTT
CDR3 protein: CAISEASTLEAFF
V gene: TRBV10-3
clone size: once
J gene: TRBJ1-1
D gene: -

CDR3 DNA: TGTGCCAGCAGGAAGCGGGGCCAAGAGACCCAGTACTTC
CDR3 protein: CASRKRGQETQYF
V gene: TRBV7-6
clone size: -
J gene: TRBJ2-5
D gene: TRBD2

CDR3 DNA: TGTGCCAGCCGTCGGGAGAAATCAAGTTATAACTATGGCTACACCTTC
CDR3 protein: CASRREKSSYNYGYTF
V gene: TRBV7-9
clone size: -
J gene: TRBJ1-2
D gene: -

CDR3 DNA: TGTGCCAGCAGCTTGGGAGGGTTTGGCAATCAGCCCCAGCATTTT
CDR3 protein: CASSLGGFGNQPQHF
V gene: TRBV5-4
clone size: -
J gene: TRBJ1-5
D gene: -

CDR3 DNA: TGTGCCAGCAGCCATTATACCTACAATGAGCAGTTCTTC
CDR3 protein: CASSHYTYNEQFF
V gene: TRBV4-2
clone size: -
J gene: TRBJ2-1
D gene: -

CDR3 DNA: TGCGCCAGCAGCCAAGGAGACAGGAACACCGGGGAGCTGTTTTTT
CDR3 protein: CASSQGDRNTGELFF
V gene: TRBV4-3
clone size: -
J gene: TRBJ2-2
D gene: -

CDR3 DNA: TGCAGCGCCGAGATAGAGGGGAACACTGAAGCTTTCTTT
CDR3 protein: CSAEIEGNTEAFF
V gene: TRBV29-1
clone size: few
J gene: TRBJ1-1
D gene: -

CDR3 DNA: TGTGCCAGCAGACCCCGGGGTGGGGGACACTACGAGCAGTACTTC
CDR3 protein: CASRPRGGGHYEQYF
V gene: TRBV7-2
clone size: -
J gene: TRBJ2-7
D gene: -

CDR3 DNA: TGTGCCAGCAGTGAGAATGGCTTGCCTGAAAAACTGTTTTTT
CDR3 protein: CASSENGLPEKLFF
V gene: TRBV6-1
clone size: few
J gene: TRBJ1-4
D gene: -

CDR3 DNA: TGTGCTAGCAGCTTAGGCGCGGCAGACCAAGAGACCCAGTACTTC
CDR3 protein: CASSLGAADQETQYF
V gene: TRBV7-7
clone size: medium-sized
J gene: TRBJ2-5
D gene: -

CDR3 DNA: TGCAGTACTACAGGGATTGAAGCTTTCTTT
CDR3 protein: CSTTGIEAFF
V gene: TRBV20-1
clone size: -
J gene: TRBJ1-1
D gene: -

CDR3 DNA: TGTGCCAGCAGTAATCACAGGGGGACAGGGAATGAAAAACTGTTTTTT
CDR3 protein: CASSNHRGTGNEKLFF
V gene: TRBV27
clone size: -
J gene: TRBJ1-4
D gene: TRBD1

CDR3 DNA: TGTGCCAGCAGCTCCCATAGGGGCTATTCTGAAGCTTTCTTT
CDR3 protein: CASSSHRGYSEAFF
V gene: TRBV5-8
clone size: -
J gene: TRBJ1-1
D gene: -

CDR3 DNA: TGTGCCAGCAGGATAAACCCAGCGGGTGCCACAGATACGCAGTATTTT
CDR3 protein: CASRINPAGATDTQYF
V gene: TRBV7-2
clone size: -
J gene: TRBJ2-3
D gene: -

CDR3 DNA: TGTGCCTGGAAGTTCGGGACTAGCGGAACCTACGAGCAGTACTTC
CDR3 protein: CAWKFGTSGTYEQYF
V gene: TRBV30
clone size: once
J gene: TRBJ2-7
D gene: TRBD2

CDR3 DNA: TGTGCCAGCAGTGCAAGGGGAGGTTTTAAACATCAGCCCCAGCATTTT
CDR3 protein: CASSARGGFKHQPQHF
V gene: TRBV2
clone size: few
J gene: TRBJ1-5
D gene: -

CDR3 DNA: TGTGCCAGCAGCTCGACAGGGTACGAGCAGTACTTC
CDR3 protein: CASSSTGYEQYF
V gene: TRBV5-6
clone size: -
J gene: TRBJ2-7
D gene: TRBD1

CDR3 DNA: TGTGCCAGCAGTTTATGGGGAGTCGACGATGAGCAGTTCTTC
CDR3 protein: CASSLWGVDDEQFF
V gene: TRBV27
clone size: -
J gene: TRBJ2-1
D gene: -

CDR3 DNA: TGTGCCAGCAGTTACCTGGGACAGGGTTCCCACGAGCAGTACTTC
CDR3 protein: CASSYLGQGSHEQYF
V gene: TRBV6-5
clone size: once
J gene: TRBJ2-7
D gene: TRBD1

CDR3 DNA: TGTGCCAGCAGTTTACCAGGGAAGGGTACCGAGGGCTACACCTTC
CDR3 protein: CASSLPGKGTEGYTF
V gene: TRBV28
clone size: -
J gene: TRBJ1-2
D gene: -

CDR3 DNA: TGTGCCTGGAGTGTCGGACAGGGGAGAACTTTCTTT
CDR3 protein: CAWSVGQGRTFF
V gene: TRBV30
clone size: -
J gene: TRBJ1-1
D gene: TRBD1

CDR3 DNA: TGTGCCAGCAGCAAAGAATCCGGGGACAATGAGCAGTTCTTC
CDR3 protein: CASSKESGDNEQFF
V gene: TRBV21-1
clone size: -
J gene: TRBJ2-1
D gene: -

CDR3 DNA: TGTGCCAGCAGCTTACTAGGACAGGGTGCCCCCAGAGAGACCCAGTACTTC
CDR3 protein: CASSLLGQGAPRETQYF
V gene: TRBV7-6
clone size: -
J gene: TRBJ2-5
D gene: TRBD1

CDR3 DNA: TGTGCCAGCAGCCTCGACATTTCCTATGGCTACACCTTC
CDR3 protein: CASSLDISYGYTF
V gene: TRBV28
clone size: -
J gene: TRBJ1-2
D gene: -

CDR3 DNA: TGTGCCAGCAGTTTAGCGGGGGGATACAATGAGCAGTTCTTC
CDR3 protein: CASSLAGGYNEQFF
V gene: TRBV27
clone size: -
J gene: TRBJ2-1
D gene: TRBD2

CDR3 DNA: TGTGCCAGCAGTTTAGTGCCTCTACAGGCTGAACTGTTTTTT
CDR3 protein: CASSLVPLQAELFF
V gene: TRBV28
clone size: -
J gene: TRBJ1-4
D gene: -

CDR3 DNA: TGTGCCAGCAGACGACTAGCTTACAATGAGCAGTTCTTC
CDR3 protein: CASRRLAYNEQFF
V gene: TRBV6-5
clone size: -
J gene: TRBJ2-1
D gene: TRBD2

CDR3 DNA: TGTGCCAGCAGCTATCCAGGGGGAACTGAAGCTTTCTTT
CDR3 protein: CASSYPGGTEAFF
V gene: TRBV13
clone size: -
J gene: TRBJ1-1
D gene: TRBD1

CDR3 DNA: TGTGCCAGTACCTCGACAGGGGCGGCCGGGGAGCTGTTTTTT
CDR3 protein: CASTSTGAAGELFF
V gene: TRBV19
clone size: -
J gene: TRBJ2-2
D gene: TRBD1

CDR3 DNA: TGTGCCAGCAGCTTAAAGGACATGAACACTGAAGCTTTCTTT
CDR3 protein: CASSLKDMNTEAFF
V gene: TRBV7-8
clone size: -
J gene: TRBJ1-1
D gene: -

CDR3 DNA: TGTGCTAGCAGCTTAAGAGCTACTAGCAGAGAAGAGACCCAGTACTTC
CDR3 protein: CASSLRATSREETQYF
V gene: TRBV7-7
clone size: -
J gene: TRBJ2-5
D gene: -

CDR3 DNA: TGCGCCAGCAGGGCGACTAGCGGCTCCTACGAGCAGTACTTC
CDR3 protein: CASRATSGSYEQYF
V gene: TRBV10-2
clone size: -
J gene: TRBJ2-7
D gene: TRBD2

CDR3 DNA: TGTGCCAGCAGTCCAATAATTTCCCTGGGGGACAGTTCGACCTTC
CDR3 protein: CASSPIISLGDSSTF
V gene: TRBV28
clone size: -
J gene: TRBJ1-2
D gene: TRBD1

CDR3 DNA: TGTGCCAGCTCATCGGGACAGTTTAGCAATCAGCCCCAGCATTTT
CDR3 protein: CASSSGQFSNQPQHF
V gene: TRBV18
clone size: -
J gene: TRBJ1-5
D gene: TRBD1

CDR3 DNA: TGTGCCAGCAGCAAAGGGGGAGGGCTTTTATTAGATGGCTACACCTTC
CDR3 protein: CASSKGGGLLLDGYTF
V gene: TRBV21-1
clone size: -
J gene: TRBJ1-2
D gene: -

CDR3 DNA: TGTGCCAGCCTTCTCCTAAGGAACACTGAAGCTTTCTTT
CDR3 protein: CASLLLRNTEAFF
V gene: TRBV18
clone size: -
J gene: TRBJ1-1
D gene: -

CDR3 DNA: TGTGCCAGCAGTTCACAAGGGACAGGGTTGCAAGAGACCCAGTACTTC
CDR3 protein: CASSSQGTGLQETQYF
V gene: TRBV28
clone size: -
J gene: TRBJ2-5
D gene: TRBD1

CDR3 DNA: TGTGCCAGCAGCTTAGGCCCCCAGGGAAACACTGAAGCTTTCTTT
CDR3 protein: CASSLGPQGNTEAFF
V gene: TRBV7-6
clone size: -
J gene: TRBJ1-1
D gene: -

CDR3 DNA: TGTGCCAGCAGTTCTAGCTCGGGGGAGTGGACAGATACGCAGTATTTT
CDR3 protein: CASSSSSGEWTDTQYF
V gene: TRBV27
clone size: -
J gene: TRBJ2-3
D gene: -